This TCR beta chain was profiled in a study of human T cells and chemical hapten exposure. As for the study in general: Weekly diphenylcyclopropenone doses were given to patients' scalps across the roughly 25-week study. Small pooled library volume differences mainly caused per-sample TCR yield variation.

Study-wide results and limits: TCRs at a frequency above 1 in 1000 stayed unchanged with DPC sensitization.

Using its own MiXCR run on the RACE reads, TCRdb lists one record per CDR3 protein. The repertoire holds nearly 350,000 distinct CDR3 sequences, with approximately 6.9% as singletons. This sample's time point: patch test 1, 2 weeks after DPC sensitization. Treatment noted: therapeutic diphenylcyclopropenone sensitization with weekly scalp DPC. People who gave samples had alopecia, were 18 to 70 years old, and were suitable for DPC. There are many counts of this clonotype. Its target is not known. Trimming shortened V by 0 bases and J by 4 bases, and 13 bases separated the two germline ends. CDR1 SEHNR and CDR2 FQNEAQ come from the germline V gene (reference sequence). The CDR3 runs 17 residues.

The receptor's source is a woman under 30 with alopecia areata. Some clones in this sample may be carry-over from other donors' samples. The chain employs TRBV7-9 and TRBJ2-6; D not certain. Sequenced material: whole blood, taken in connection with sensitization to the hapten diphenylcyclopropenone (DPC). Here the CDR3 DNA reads TGTGCCAGCAGCTTAGCGCCAACCCAGCCAGGGGCCAACGTCCTGACTTTC. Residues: CASSLAPTQPGANVLTF.